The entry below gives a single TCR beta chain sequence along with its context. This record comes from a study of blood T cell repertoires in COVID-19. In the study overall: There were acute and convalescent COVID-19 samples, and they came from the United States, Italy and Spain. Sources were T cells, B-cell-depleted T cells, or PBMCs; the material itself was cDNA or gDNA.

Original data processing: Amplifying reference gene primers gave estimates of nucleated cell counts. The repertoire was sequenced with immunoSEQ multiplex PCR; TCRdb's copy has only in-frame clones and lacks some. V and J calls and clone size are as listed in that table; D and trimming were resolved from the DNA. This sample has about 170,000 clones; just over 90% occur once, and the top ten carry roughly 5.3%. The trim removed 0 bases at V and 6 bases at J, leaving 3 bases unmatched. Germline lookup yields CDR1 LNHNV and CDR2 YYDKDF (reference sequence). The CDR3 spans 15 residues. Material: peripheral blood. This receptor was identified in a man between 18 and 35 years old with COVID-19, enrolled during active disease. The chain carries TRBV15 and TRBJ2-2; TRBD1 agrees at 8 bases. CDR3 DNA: TGTGCCACCAGCAGAGATCAGGGGGCCTCCGGGGAGCTGTTTTTT. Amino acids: CATSRDQGASGELFF.